This T cell receptor beta chain came from a study of graft-versus-host responses after intestinal transplantation. Whole-study results and caveats: There was an association between peak levels of circulating GvH clones and early post-transplant HvG declines. When patients had graft-donor T cell macrochimerism, their allografts held high graft-versus-host to host-versus-graft clonal ratios.

V was shortened by 4 bases and J by 2 bases, with 6 bases between the two germline ends. CDR1 is SGHNT and CDR2 is YYREEE in the germline V gene (reference sequence). The CDR3 length is 12 residues. Of note for this clone: No antigen is known for it.

TCRdb's table, derived via immunoSEQ multiplex PCR, lists solely in-frame clones and lacks some. The data contain around 23,000 clones, approximately 93% of them singletons. The chain recombines TRBV5-4 with TRBJ1-1, with no clear D. The material was PBMCs, obtained 18 days after transplant. The receptor comes from a human patient who received an intestinal transplant, so some T cells may come from the graft donor. The CDR3 reads CASSEYNTEAFF. The CDR3 nucleotides are TGTGCCAGCAGCGAATATAACACTGAAGCTTTCTTT.